The source of this T cell receptor (beta chain) is a study of a mutant IDH1 vaccine in newly diagnosed glioma. Study observations and caveats: Pseudoprogression seemed unlinked to shifts in top peripheral T cell clonotypes.

Sample time point: week 23, last vaccination. It was 300 ug of mutant IDH1 20-mer peptide that made up each vaccine dose, given with topical imiquimod. The assay was immunoSEQ multiplex PCR, and TCRdb's table has in-frame clones only and misses some. The sample yields around 80,000 clones, approximately 85% seen once. The CDR3 is made up of 16 amino acids. V lost 4 bases, J lost 0 bases, and 11 bases lay in between. Per the germline V gene, CDR1 is SGDLS and CDR2 is YYNGEE. Remarks on this clone: Its antigen is still unknown.

The chain couples TRBV9 to TRBJ2-6, with D hard to call. The receptor was isolated from a woman aged 50 to 60 with glioma. The source material was PBMCs, sampled from a glioma patient whose treatment included an IDH1 peptide vaccine. CDR3 coding DNA: TGTGCCAGCAGCCACAGATCAGTCTCTGGGGCCAACGTCCTGACTTTC. Translation gives CASSHRSVSGANVLTF.